The rows below give T cell receptor beta chains drawn from one sample of a study of blood T cells in healthy people across ages. TCRdb recomputed calls from the 5' RACE reads with MiXCR, one row per CDR3 protein. The sample includes roughly 800,000 distinct CDR3 sequences, about three fifths seen only once; the top ten take 22%. Input material: blood. The receptor source for this set is a man between 25 and 39 years old in good health. CDR3s include the opening cysteine and the closing phenylalanine or tryptophan. D genes are given only for firm matches. The size entry is marked missing in some rows and otherwise reads once, few, many or a size class.

v_call	d_call	j_call	clone_size	cdr3_nt	cdr3_aa
TRBV4-3	-	TRBJ2-3	-	TGCGCCAGGCGGCCTAGAGGCACAGATACGCAGTATTTT	CARRPRGTDTQYF
TRBV10-3	-	TRBJ2-1	few	TGTGCCATCAGTGATCGGACCTCCAGGGATGAGCAGTTCTTC	CAISDRTSRDEQFF
TRBV28	TRBD1	TRBJ2-2	-	TGTGCCAGCTCGGACAGGAAAGACACCGGGGAGCTGTTTTTT	CASSDRKDTGELFF
TRBV20-1	TRBD1	TRBJ1-6	-	TGCAGTGCTAGAGACGGGACAGCCAATTCACCCCTCCACTTT	CSARDGTANSPLHF
TRBV7-6	-	TRBJ2-1	few	TGTGCCAGCAGCTTAGCGACGGAGCCGGGATACAATGAGCAGTTCTTC	CASSLATEPGYNEQFF
TRBV7-9	-	TRBJ2-7	-	TGTGCCAGCAGCTTAGTTCCCGACAGTCCCTACGAGCAGTACTTC	CASSLVPDSPYEQYF
TRBV6-6	TRBD1	TRBJ1-4	-	TGTGCCAGCAGTGCCCGGGACAGTAATGAAAAACTGTTTTTT	CASSARDSNEKLFF
TRBV27	TRBD1	TRBJ2-7	-	TGTGCCAGCGGGGGACAGGGGTACCACGAGCAGTACTTC	CASGGQGYHEQYF
TRBV2	-	TRBJ1-1	-	TGTGCCAGCAAGCCACGGTGGGACACTGAAGCTTTCTTT	CASKPRWDTEAFF
TRBV9	TRBD2	TRBJ2-1	-	TGTGCCAGCAGCGTAGCTGGGGAGGGACTAGCAGCAAATGAGCAGTTCTTC	CASSVAGEGLAANEQFF
TRBV6-6	TRBD1	TRBJ1-2	-	TGTGCCAGCAGTCAGGACAGGCGTTTGTTCGGTGGCTACACCTTC	CASSQDRRLFGGYTF
TRBV20-1	TRBD2	TRBJ2-5	-	TGCAGTGCGGGGGCCGGGACTAGCGGGACTCAGTACTTC	CSAGAGTSGTQYF
TRBV14	TRBD1	TRBJ2-6	few	TGTGCCAGCAGCCAAGCCGGGACAGGGTTAACAGTGGCCAACGTCCTGACTTTC	CASSQAGTGLTVANVLTF
TRBV7-9	-	TRBJ2-1	-	TGTGCCAGCAGTAGGTCTGAGGACAATGAGCAGTTCTTC	CASSRSEDNEQFF
TRBV6-1	TRBD2	TRBJ2-7	-	TGTGCCAGCGGGTCTGGACTAGCGGGAGGTGGACTCGAGCAGTACTTC	CASGSGLAGGGLEQYF
TRBV9	TRBD2	TRBJ2-2	-	TGTGCCAGCAGCGTCGGCGGGAGGGTCAAGAACACCGGGGAGCTGTTTTTT	CASSVGGRVKNTGELFF
TRBV7-2	-	TRBJ2-7	-	TGTGCCAGCGGAGGCGATGCTAGCTTCCCTGTGCAGTACTTC	CASGGDASFPVQYF
TRBV28	-	TRBJ1-2	-	TGTGCCAGCAGTTTATCTGGGGGCAATGGCTACACCTTC	CASSLSGGNGYTF
TRBV19	TRBD1	TRBJ1-6	-	TGTGCCAGTAGTACGGGACAGCTTAATTCACCCCTCCACTTT	CASSTGQLNSPLHF
TRBV6-6	-	TRBJ2-1	few	TGTGCCAGCCGCAGGGCCGCGAATGAGCAGTTCTTC	CASRRAANEQFF
TRBV7-2	-	TRBJ2-1	-	TGTGCCAGCAGCGTACCCGGCTATGAGCAGTTCTTC	CASSVPGYEQFF
TRBV4-3	-	TRBJ2-1	-	TGCGCCAGCAGCCAAGATGCTGCGGCGGTTCCCTACAATGAGCGGTTCTTC	CASSQDAAAVPYNERFF
TRBV27	TRBD2	TRBJ2-5	-	TGTGCCAGCAGCCCCCTAGCGGGCCGAGTCCAAGAGACCCAGTACTTC	CASSPLAGRVQETQYF
TRBV25-1	-	TRBJ2-3	-	TGTGCCAGCAGTGAAGTGGTTACTAGTTTCGCGGATACGCAGTATTTT	CASSEVVTSFADTQYF
TRBV7-9	-	TRBJ1-1	few	TGTGCCACCGGGGCGGGGAAGGCTGAAGCTTTCTTT	CATGAGKAEAFF
TRBV6-2/TRBV6-3	-	TRBJ2-7	-	TGTGCCAGCAGTTACTCGAGTGGGGGGAACGAGCAGTACTTC	CASSYSSGGNEQYF
TRBV20-1	-	TRBJ2-1	-	TGCAGTGCTAGAGAGGGTCGGGGTGGGAGTGAGCAGTTCTTC	CSAREGRGGSEQFF
TRBV7-2	-	TRBJ2-1	few	TGTGCCAGCAGCTTACCGGGACGGCCCAATGAGCAGTTCTTC	CASSLPGRPNEQFF
TRBV9	-	TRBJ2-2	-	TGTGCCAGCAGCGGAATAAGGAGTAACGGGGAGCTGTTTTTT	CASSGIRSNGELFF
TRBV13	TRBD1	TRBJ1-2	-	TGTGCCAGCAGCTTAGGGGGACAGGGGTTAGGTGGCTACACCTTC	CASSLGGQGLGGYTF
TRBV9	-	TRBJ2-7	-	TGTGCCAGCAGCGTAGGTCCTGAGGTAGGATACGAGCAGTACTTC	CASSVGPEVGYEQYF
TRBV7-3	TRBD1	TRBJ2-1	few	TGTGCCAGCAGCCACCTTCCCGGGACAGGGGGATACAATGAGCAGTTCTTC	CASSHLPGTGGYNEQFF
TRBV27	-	TRBJ1-2	-	TGTGCCAGCAGTGCAGGCCCTGGCTATGGCTACACCTTC	CASSAGPGYGYTF
TRBV2	-	TRBJ2-3	-	TGTGCCAGCAGTGAAAGAAGTAAAGGGGGAGATACGCAGTATTTT	CASSERSKGGDTQYF
TRBV7-9	-	TRBJ1-2	once	TGTGCCGGCAGCCTCCCGGGACAAGTTACCCTAGGGGATAGCTACACCTTC	CAGSLPGQVTLGDSYTF
TRBV7-2	-	TRBJ1-1	-	TGTGCCAGCAGCTTAGCGTCAGAGGGGACTGAAGCTTTCTTT	CASSLASEGTEAFF
TRBV7-9	TRBD1	TRBJ1-1	-	TGTGCCAGCAGCTTTGGGGCAGGGGGGGAGGTGTACACTGAAGCTTTCTTT	CASSFGAGGEVYTEAFF
TRBV5-1	TRBD1	TRBJ1-2	-	TGCGCCAGCAGCTCTCAGGGGACAGGTCCTAATGGCTACACCTTC	CASSSQGTGPNGYTF
TRBV11-2	-	TRBJ1-1	-	TGTGCCAGCAGCGTTCATGGGCAGACTGAAGCTTTCTTT	CASSVHGQTEAFF
TRBV20-1	-	TRBJ1-2	-	TGCAGTGCTAGAGATGGAGGGAGTGGCTACACCTTC	CSARDGGSGYTF
TRBV7-2	-	TRBJ2-1	few	TGTGCCAGCAGCTTGATCGGGGTGCTCAGGAGGGACAATGAGCAGTTCTTC	CASSLIGVLRRDNEQFF
TRBV29-1	TRBD2	TRBJ2-3	-	TGCAGCGTTAGAGGACTAGTTGGAACAGATACGCAGTATTTT	CSVRGLVGTDTQYF
TRBV9	TRBD2	TRBJ2-6	-	TGTACCAGCAGCCTTAGCGGGAGGGAACTCAGAAGCTCTGGGGCCAACGTCCTGACTTTC	CTSSLSGRELRSSGANVLTF
TRBV12-3/TRBV12-4	-	TRBJ2-3	many	TGTGCCAGCAGTTTCGGGGTGAGAGCAGATGCGCAGTATTTT	CASSFGVRADAQYF
TRBV9	-	TRBJ2-1	few	TGTGCCAGCAGCGTAGGGAGGGGGAGCTCCTACAATGAGCAGTTCTTC	CASSVGRGSSYNEQFF
TRBV25-1	TRBD2	TRBJ2-3	-	TGTGCCAGCAGTGAACACTCTCCAGGGGATAGCGGGAGGGCCCTGGCAGATACGCAGTATTTT	CASSEHSPGDSGRALADTQYF
TRBV5-1	TRBD1	TRBJ2-7	few	TGCGCCAGCAGCTTGATGCCAGGGGGTTCCTACGAGCAGTACTTC	CASSLMPGGSYEQYF
TRBV20-1	TRBD2	TRBJ2-1	-	TGCAGTGCTAACGGGGGGAGCGGGAGTAATCTCAATGAGCAGTTCTTC	CSANGGSGSNLNEQFF
TRBV27	-	TRBJ2-7	-	TGTGCCAGCAGTTTAGGGCGGAGATACAATGAGCAGTACTTC	CASSLGRRYNEQYF
TRBV12-3/TRBV12-4	-	TRBJ2-1	-	TGTGCCAGCAGTTCGGGCAGGGTATACAATGAGCAGTTCTTC	CASSSGRVYNEQFF
TRBV13	TRBD1	TRBJ1-2	-	TGTGCCAGCAGCGCCAGGGACAGCCGACAGTTGGGCTACACCTTC	CASSARDSRQLGYTF
TRBV12-3/TRBV12-4	-	TRBJ1-1	few	TGTGCCAGCACGGGGGGCTTTGAAGCTTTCTTT	CASTGGFEAFF
TRBV29-1	TRBD1	TRBJ2-3	few	TGCAGCGTTGAAGATGTGGGACAGGGGTTGTCTTGGGGCACAGATACGCAGTATTTT	CSVEDVGQGLSWGTDTQYF
TRBV20-1	-	TRBJ2-7	-	TGCAGTGCTAGAGAACCGTACTCCTACGAGCAGTACTTC	CSAREPYSYEQYF
TRBV29-1	-	TRBJ2-1	few	TGCAGCGTTGAGAGGGGAACGGGTGAGCAGTTCTTC	CSVERGTGEQFF